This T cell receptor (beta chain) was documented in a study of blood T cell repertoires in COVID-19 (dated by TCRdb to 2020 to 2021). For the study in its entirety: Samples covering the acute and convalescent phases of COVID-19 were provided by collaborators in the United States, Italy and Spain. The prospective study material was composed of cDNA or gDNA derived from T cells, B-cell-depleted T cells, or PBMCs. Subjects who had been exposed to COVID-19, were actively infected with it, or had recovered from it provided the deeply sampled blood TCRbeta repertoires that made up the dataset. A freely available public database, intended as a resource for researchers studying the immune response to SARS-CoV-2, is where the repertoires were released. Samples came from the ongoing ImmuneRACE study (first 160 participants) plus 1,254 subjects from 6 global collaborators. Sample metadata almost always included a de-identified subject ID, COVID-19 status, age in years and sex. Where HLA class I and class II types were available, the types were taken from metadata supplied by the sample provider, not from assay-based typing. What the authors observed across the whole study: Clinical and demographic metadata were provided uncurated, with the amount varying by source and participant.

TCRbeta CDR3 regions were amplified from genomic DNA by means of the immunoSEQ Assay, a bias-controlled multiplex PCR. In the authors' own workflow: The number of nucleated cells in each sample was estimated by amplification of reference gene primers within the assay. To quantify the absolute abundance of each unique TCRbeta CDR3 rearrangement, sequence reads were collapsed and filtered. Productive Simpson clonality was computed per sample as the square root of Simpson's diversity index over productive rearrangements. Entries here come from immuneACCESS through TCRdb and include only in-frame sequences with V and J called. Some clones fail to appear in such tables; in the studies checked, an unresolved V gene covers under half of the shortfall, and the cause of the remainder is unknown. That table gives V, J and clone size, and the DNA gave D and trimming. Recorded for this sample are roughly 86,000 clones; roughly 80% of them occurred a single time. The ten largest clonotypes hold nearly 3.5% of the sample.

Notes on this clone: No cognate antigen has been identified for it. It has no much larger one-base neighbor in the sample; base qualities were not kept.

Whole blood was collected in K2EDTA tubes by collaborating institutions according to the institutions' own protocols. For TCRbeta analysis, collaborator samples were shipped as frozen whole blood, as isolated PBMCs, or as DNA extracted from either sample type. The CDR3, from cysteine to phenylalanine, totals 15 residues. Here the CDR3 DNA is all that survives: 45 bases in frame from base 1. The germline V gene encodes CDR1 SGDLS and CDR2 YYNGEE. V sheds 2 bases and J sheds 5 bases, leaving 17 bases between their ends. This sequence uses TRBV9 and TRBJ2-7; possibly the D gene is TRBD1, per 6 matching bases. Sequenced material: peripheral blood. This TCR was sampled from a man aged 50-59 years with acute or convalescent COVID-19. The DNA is TGTGCCAGCAGCGTGGGAGCCGGGACAAAGGACGAGCAGTACTTC. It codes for CASSVGAGTKDEQYF. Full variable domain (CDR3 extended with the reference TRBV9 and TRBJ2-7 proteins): DSGVTQTPKHLITATGQRVTLRCSPRSGDLSVYWYQQSLDQGLQFLIQYYNGEERAKGNILERFSAQQFPDLHSELNLSSLELGDSALYFCASSVGAGTKDEQYFGPGTRLTVT.